These T cell receptor beta chains were read from a single sample in a study of blood T cells in healthy people across ages. TCRdb used MiXCR to reprocess the 5' RACE reads, holding one entry per CDR3 protein. This table has hundreds of thousands of distinct CDR3 sequences, 25% to 30% appearing once. Sequenced material: blood. The receptors here all came from an elderly woman in good health. The CDR3 runs from the conserved cysteine through the conserved F or W. D genes are given only for firm matches. Rows give clone size only sometimes, using once, few, many, or a class for an expanded clone.

j_call d_call clone_size v_call cdr3_aa cdr3_nt
TRBJ1-4 TRBD1 many TRBV20-1 CSAGELGTGRRTNEKLFF TGCAGTGCTGGAGAACTCGGGACAGGGAGGAGAACTAATGAAAAACTGTTTTTT
TRBJ2-1 NA many TRBV18 CASSPGNVNNEQFF TGTGCCAGCTCACCAGGGAATGTAAACAATGAGCAGTTCTTC
TRBJ2-2 NA NA TRBV5-6 CASSTWGRNTGELFF TGTGCCAGCAGCACCTGGGGGCGGAACACCGGGGAGCTGTTTTTT
TRBJ2-3 NA few TRBV3-1 CASSQESGASTDTQYF TGTGCCAGCAGCCAAGAATCGGGGGCCAGCACAGATACGCAGTATTTT
TRBJ2-3 NA NA TRBV7-2 CASSFYTVGLVAAQYF TGTGCCAGCAGCTTTTACACAGTGGGGCTCGTTGCTGCGCAGTATTTT
TRBJ1-1 TRBD1 NA TRBV5-1 CASSFLIPGQMNTEAFF TGCGCCAGCAGCTTTCTTATACCGGGACAGATGAACACTGAAGCTTTCTTT
TRBJ1-5 NA few TRBV27 CASSLKGAPGRQPQHF TGTGCCAGCAGTTTAAAAGGGGCCCCAGGAAGACAGCCCCAGCATTTT
TRBJ1-4 NA NA TRBV7-2 CASSLSPGNEELFF TGTGCCAGCAGCTTAAGTCCGGGAAATGAAGAACTGTTTTTT
TRBJ1-1 NA NA TRBV7-2 CASSLVGVAGNTEAFF TGTGCCAGCAGCTTAGTGGGAGTGGCAGGGAACACTGAAGCTTTCTTT
TRBJ1-2 NA NA TRBV18 CASSLPSGGGFNYGYTF TGTGCCAGCTCACTTCCCAGTGGAGGAGGATTTAACTATGGCTACACCTTC
TRBJ1-5 NA NA TRBV10-3 CAISEWDYQGTDTQHF TGTGCCATCAGTGAATGGGATTACCAGGGCACAGATACGCAGCATTTT
TRBJ2-2 NA few TRBV30 CAWNRGSNTGELFF TGTGCCTGGAATCGGGGATCCAACACCGGGGAGCTGTTTTTT
TRBJ1-1 TRBD1 many TRBV19 CASRGQGGTEAFF TGTGCCAGCAGGGGACAGGGTGGCACTGAAGCTTTCTTT
TRBJ1-5 NA few TRBV7-9 CASSFGDNQPQHF TGTGCCAGCAGCTTCGGGGATAATCAGCCCCAGCATTTT
TRBJ2-3 NA NA TRBV11-2 CASSLGDPHRYTDTQYF TGTGCCAGCAGCTTAGGGGACCCCCACCGATACACAGATACGCAGTATTTT
TRBJ2-7 NA many TRBV6-5 CASSRPYGPYEQYF TGTGCCAGCAGCAGACCATACGGCCCCTACGAGCAGTACTTC
TRBJ2-1 NA many TRBV9 CASSVSTSNNEQFF TGTGCCAGCAGCGTATCCACTAGCAACAATGAGCAGTTCTTC
TRBJ1-4 TRBD1 many TRBV7-2 CASSPAAGTGVGKLFF TGTGCCAGCAGCCCCGCGGCTGGGACAGGGGTTGGAAAACTGTTTTTT
TRBJ2-3 NA many TRBV9 CASSPYPKPRTDTQYF TGTGCCAGCAGCCCCTACCCTAAACCACGCACAGATACGCAGTATTTT
TRBJ2-7 TRBD1 NA TRBV7-2 CASSLRQGVYEQYF TGTGCCAGCAGCTTACGGCAGGGGGTCTACGAGCAGTACTTC
TRBJ1-2 NA many TRBV7-2 CASSLVSGRSFYGYTF TGTGCCAGCAGCTTAGTATCCGGCAGGTCCTTCTATGGCTACACCTTC
TRBJ1-2 NA many TRBV7-2 CASTLQPGDYGYTF TGTGCCAGCACCTTACAGCCCGGGGACTATGGCTACACCTTC
TRBJ1-1 TRBD1 NA TRBV30 CAWQGAGTEAFF TGTGCCTGGCAGGGGGCTGGTACTGAAGCTTTCTTT
TRBJ2-2 NA few TRBV2 CASTTRFWSTGELFF TGTGCCAGCACGACGCGCTTTTGGAGCACCGGGGAGCTGTTTTTT
TRBJ2-7 TRBD1 many TRBV7-9 CASSSATGTGLVFEQYF TGTGCCAGCAGCTCGGCAACCGGGACAGGGTTGGTCTTTGAGCAGTACTTC
TRBJ1-1 TRBD1 few TRBV6-2/TRBV6-3 CASSYWDRGNTEAFF TGTGCCAGCAGTTACTGGGACAGGGGGAACACTGAAGCTTTCTTT
TRBJ1-5 NA many TRBV18 CASSPGMSNQPQHF TGTGCCAGCTCACCGGGGATGAGCAATCAGCCCCAGCATTTT
TRBJ1-5 NA few TRBV30 CAWSPLGVGPQHF TGTGCCTGGAGTCCCCTGGGGGTCGGGCCCCAGCATTTT
TRBJ1-6 NA NA TRBV10-3 CATVGQMGRTNSPLHF TGTGCCACCGTGGGTCAAATGGGACGGACCAATTCACCCCTCCACTTT
TRBJ1-2 TRBD1 many TRBV4-3 CASSQASGTGVNYGYTF TGCGCCAGCAGCCAAGCTTCCGGGACAGGGGTCAACTATGGCTACACCTTC
TRBJ2-3 TRBD2 NA TRBV2 CASSAPGRGGTDTQYF TGTGCCAGCAGTGCCCCCGGGCGGGGGGGCACAGATACGCAGTATTTT
TRBJ2-6 NA many TRBV15 CATSHLGATLTGANVLTF TGTGCCACCAGCCACTTGGGGGCGACCCTTACTGGGGCCAACGTCCTGACTTTC
TRBJ1-1 NA NA TRBV28 CAGSSPGARGNTEAFF TGTGCCGGCAGTAGCCCAGGGGCAAGAGGGAACACTGAAGCTTTCTTT
TRBJ2-7 NA few TRBV7-9 CASSSVDGSYNEQYF TGTGCCAGCAGCTCAGTTGATGGCTCCTACAATGAGCAGTACTTC
TRBJ1-2 NA NA TRBV20-1 CRAKGDNYGYTF TGCAGGGCTAAGGGCGATAACTATGGCTACACCTTC
TRBJ2-1 TRBD2 many TRBV5-1 CASSWGLAGGDNEQFF TGCGCCAGCAGCTGGGGACTAGCGGGGGGGGACAATGAGCAGTTCTTC
TRBJ2-2 NA many TRBV20-1 CSASPSNTGELFF TGCAGTGCTAGTCCTTCCAACACCGGGGAGCTGTTTTTT
TRBJ1-5 TRBD1 many TRBV12-3/TRBV12-4 CASRGTAQPQHF TGTGCCAGCAGAGGGACAGCCCAGCCCCAGCATTTT
TRBJ2-1 TRBD1 many TRBV7-4 CASSSRQGERSEQFF TGTGCCAGCAGCTCCCGACAGGGGGAGAGGAGTGAGCAGTTCTTC
TRBJ2-7 TRBD1 many TRBV3-1 CASSQHPGQSYEQYF TGTGCCAGCAGCCAGCACCCGGGACAGAGCTACGAGCAGTACTTC